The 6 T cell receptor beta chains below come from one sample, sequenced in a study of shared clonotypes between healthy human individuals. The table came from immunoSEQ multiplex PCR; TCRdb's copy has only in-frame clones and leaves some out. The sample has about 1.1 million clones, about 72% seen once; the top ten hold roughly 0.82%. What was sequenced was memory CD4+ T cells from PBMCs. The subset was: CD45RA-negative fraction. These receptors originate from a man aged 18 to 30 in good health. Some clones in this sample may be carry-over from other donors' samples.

The CDR3 region is CACYGTSAQEKLFF. CDR3 DNA: TGTGCCTGCTACGGGACTTCAGCCCAAGAAAAACTGTTTTTT. The rearrangement joins TRBV28 to TRBJ1-4; D may be TRBD1 (5 bases). The CDR3 is 14 amino acids. CDR1 MDHEN and CDR2 SYDVKM come from the germline V gene. V lost 11 bases, J lost 8 bases, and 21 bases lay in between. Together with reference TRBV28 and TRBJ1-4, the CDR3 gives the full variable domain: DVKVTQSSRYLVKRTGEKVFLECVQDMDHENMFWYRQDPGLGLRLIYFSYDVKMKEKGDIPEGYSVSREKKERFSLILESASTNQTSMYLCACYGTSAQEKLFFGSGTQLSVL.

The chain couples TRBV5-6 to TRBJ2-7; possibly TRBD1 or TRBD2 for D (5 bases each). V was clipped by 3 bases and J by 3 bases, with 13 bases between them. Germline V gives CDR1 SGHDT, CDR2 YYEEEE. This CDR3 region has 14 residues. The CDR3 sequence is CASSYVLRGYEQYF. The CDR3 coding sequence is TGTGCCAGCAGCTACGTACTGAGGGGCTACGAGCAGTACTTC.

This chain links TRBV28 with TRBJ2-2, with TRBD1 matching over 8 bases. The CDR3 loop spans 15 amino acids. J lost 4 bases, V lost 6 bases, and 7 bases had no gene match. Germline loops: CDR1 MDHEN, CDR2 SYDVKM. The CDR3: CASSPLRGPTGELFF. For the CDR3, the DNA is TGTGCCAGCAGCCCCCTCAGGGGGCCCACCGGGGAGCTGTTTTTT.

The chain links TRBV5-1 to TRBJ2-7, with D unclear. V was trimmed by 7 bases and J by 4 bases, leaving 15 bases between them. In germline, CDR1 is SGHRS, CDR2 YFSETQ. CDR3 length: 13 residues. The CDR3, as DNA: TGCGCCAGCCGGGTGCAGTCTCTTTACGAGCAGTACTTC. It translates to CASRVQSLYEQYF.

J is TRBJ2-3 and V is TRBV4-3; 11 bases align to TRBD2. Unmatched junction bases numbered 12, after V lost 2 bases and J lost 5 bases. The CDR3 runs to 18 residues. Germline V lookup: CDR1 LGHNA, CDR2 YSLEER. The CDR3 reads CASSQLSGRARVGDTQYF. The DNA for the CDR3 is TGCGCCAGCAGCCAACTTAGCGGGAGGGCGAGAGTGGGAGATACGCAGTATTTT.

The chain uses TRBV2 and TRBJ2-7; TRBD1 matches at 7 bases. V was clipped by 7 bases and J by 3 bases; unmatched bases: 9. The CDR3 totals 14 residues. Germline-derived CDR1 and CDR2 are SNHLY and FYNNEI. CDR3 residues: CASTSRQGNYEQYF. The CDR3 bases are TGTGCCAGCACGTCGAGACAGGGTAACTACGAGCAGTACTTC. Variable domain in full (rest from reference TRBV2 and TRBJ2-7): EPEVTQTPSHQVTQMGQEVILRCVPISNHLYFYWYRQILGQKVEFLVSFYNNEISEKSEIFDDQFSVERPDGSNFTLKIRSTKLEDSAMYFCASTSRQGNYEQYFGPGTRLTVT.